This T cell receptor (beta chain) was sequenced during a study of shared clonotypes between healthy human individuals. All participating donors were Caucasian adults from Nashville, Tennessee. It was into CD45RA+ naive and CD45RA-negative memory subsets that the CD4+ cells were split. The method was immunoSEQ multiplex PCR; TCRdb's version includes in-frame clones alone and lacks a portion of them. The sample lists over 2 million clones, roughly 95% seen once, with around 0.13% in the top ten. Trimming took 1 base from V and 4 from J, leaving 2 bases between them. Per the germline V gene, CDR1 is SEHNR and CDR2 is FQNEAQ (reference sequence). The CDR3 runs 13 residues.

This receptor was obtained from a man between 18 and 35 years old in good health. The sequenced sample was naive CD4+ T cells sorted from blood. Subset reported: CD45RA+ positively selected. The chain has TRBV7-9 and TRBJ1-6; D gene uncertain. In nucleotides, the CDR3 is TGTGCCAGCAGCTTAGAGTATAATTCACCCCTCCACTTT. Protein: CASSLEYNSPLHF.